This T cell receptor beta chain was obtained from a study of breast tumors, draining lymph nodes, adjacent tissues. Each CDR3 protein is one row after TCRdb ran MiXCR on the multiplex PCR reads. This sample carries 130,000 or so distinct CDR3 sequences, about 20% of them seen once, and the ten largest clones take 2.6%. Axillary draining lymph nodes of breast cancer patients supplied the node samples. Regarding the study as a whole: Tumor repertoires ranked between lymph nodes and nontumor tissue in diversity, with V and J gene preferences.

Trimming took 2 bases from V and 5 from J; bases not matched to a gene: 7. Per germline, CDR1 SGDLS and CDR2 YYNGEE. This CDR3 is 16 amino acids long. This clonotype was detected ten times or more. What it binds is not known. V and J are TRBV9 and TRBJ2-1; 10 positions agree with TRBD2. The material sequenced was axillary lymph node tissue. This receptor was taken from a female donor with breast cancer. Some clones in this sample may be carry-over from other donors' samples. The CDR3 region has the DNA TGTGCCAGCAGCGTCGCGCTAGCGGGAGTGGACAATGAGCAGTTCTTC. Translated, it gives CASSVALAGVDNEQFF. Drawing the rest from reference TRBV9 and TRBJ2-1, the complete variable domain is DSGVTQTPKHLITATGQRVTLRCSPRSGDLSVYWYQQSLDQGLQFLIQYYNGEERAKGNILERFSAQQFPDLHSELNLSSLELGDSALYFCASSVALAGVDNEQFFGPGTRLTVL.